These 27 T cell receptor beta chains came from one sample sequenced in a study of T cells in Graves' hyperthyroidism and ophthalmopathy. RNA transcripts provided the source from which TCR beta CDR3 regions were amplified. A set of HTBI primers served as the primers for a first-round RT-PCR of the TCR CDR3. Using its own MiXCR run on the multiplex PCR reads, TCRdb lists one record per CDR3 protein. Of around 700,000 distinct CDR3 sequences detected, approximately 18% appear once; the ten largest clones hold 16%. Specimen: blood. Receptors originate from a woman aged 45-65 years with Graves' hyperthyroidism that later progressed to Graves' ophthalmopathy.

The chain employs TRBV12-3 or TRBV12-4 and TRBJ1-5; 10 positions match TRBD1. J was trimmed by 7 bases and V by 5 bases; bases with no gene match: 11. The CDR3 contains 16 residues. CDR3 sequence reads: CASSPLTGGLAQPQHF. The CDR3 nucleotides are TGTGCCAGCAGTCCCCTGACAGGGGGCCTGGCCCAGCCCCAGCATTTT.

This clonotype has ten or more counts. CDR3: CASSLWAGLAETGELFF. The CDR3 DNA reads TGTGCCAGCAGTTTATGGGCGGGACTAGCGGAAACCGGGGAGCTGTTTTTT. The chain recombines TRBV27 with TRBJ2-2, with TRBD2 matching 11 bases. The CDR3 is 17 amino acids. The V and J ends lost 1 base and 5 bases, in that order; junction bases with no gene match: 6. Germline-derived CDR1 and CDR2 are MNHEY and SMNVEV (reference sequence).

This clonotype occurred many times. This rearrangement joins TRBV5-1 to TRBJ2-1, with D maybe TRBD1 (6 bases). The CDR3 is 13 residues long. Trimming pared 3 bases from V and 10 bases from J, leaving 14 bases between. Germline V lookup: CDR1 SGHRS, CDR2 YFSETQ. Here the CDR3 DNA reads TGCGCCAGCAGCTCCCTGACAGGTCTGGAGCAGTTCTTC. Protein product: CASSSLTGLEQFF.

V usage is TRBV10-1 and J usage is TRBJ2-1; 8 bases match TRBD2. CDR1 is WNHNN and CDR2 is SYGVQD in the germline V gene (reference sequence). The CDR3 runs 16 residues. After removal of 6 bases from V and 0 bases from J, the junction contained 7 bases not matched to a gene. DNA of the CDR3: TGCGCCAGCAGCCCGGGGGGGGGCTTCTCCTACAATGAGCAGTTCTTC. Its translation: CASSPGGGFSYNEQFF.

The V and J genes are TRBV7-9 and TRBJ1-5; 7 bases agree with TRBD1. In germline, CDR1 is SEHNR, CDR2 FQNEAQ (reference sequence). Trimming at V came to 4 bases and at J to 9 bases, leaving 9 bases not matched to a gene. The CDR3 consists of 14 residues. The CDR3, as DNA: TGTGCCAGCAGCTCTGACAGGGCTAATGGGCCCCAGCATTTT. Protein product: CASSSDRANGPQHF.

This clonotype has a count of ten or more. This chain connects TRBV20-1 to TRBJ1-1; D is undetermined. Germline V lookup: CDR1 DFQATT, CDR2 SNEGSKA (reference sequence). The CDR3 has 17 residues. Trimming cost V 6 bases and J 5 bases, with 28 bases left between them. The CDR3 region is CSANQAGGLLRKTEAFF. CDR3 bases: TGCAGTGCAAACCAGGCCGGTGGGTTACTTCGGAAAACTGAAGCTTTCTTT.

This clonotype was counted many times. This rearrangement joins TRBV5-4 to TRBJ2-1, with D unresolved. V was pared by 4 bases and J by 7 bases, with 12 bases between. Germline CDR1 reads SGHNT; CDR2 reads YYREEE (reference sequence). CDR3 length: 13 amino acids. This chain's CDR3 is CASSPTEKNEQFF. The CDR3 region has the DNA TGTGCCAGCAGCCCAACGGAGAAGAATGAGCAGTTCTTC.

V and J are TRBV20-1 and TRBJ1-1, with D possibly matching TRBD1 (6 bases). The V end was cut by 5 bases, the J end by 3 bases, with 13 bases between. Germline V CDR1 and CDR2: DFQATT, SNEGSKA (reference sequence). This CDR3 spans 13 amino acids. In DNA, the CDR3 is TGCAGTGCTGGGGGACACCCGGACACTGAAGCTTTCTTT. Its protein product is CSAGGHPDTEAFF.

This clonotype occurred many times. V gene TRBV3-1 combines with J gene TRBJ1-6; 8 bases agree with TRBD1. The CDR3 spans 19 residues. Germline V CDR1 and CDR2: LGHDT, YNNKEL (reference sequence). Trimming removed 0 bases from V and 6 bases from J; junction bases left unmatched: 13. CDR3 amino acids: CASSQELGQGPSTNSPLHF. The CDR3 DNA follows: TGTGCCAGCAGCCAAGAGTTAGGACAGGGACCCTCTACTAATTCACCCCTCCACTTT.

This clonotype was detected only a few times. This chain uses TRBV7-3 with TRBJ1-2; the match to TRBD1 covers 8 bases. V gave up 5 bases and J gave up 2 bases; unmatched junction bases: 7. Germline V gives CDR1 SGHTA, CDR2 FQGTGA. This CDR3 has 15 residues. CDR3 sequence: CASSASGTGNYGYTF. CDR3 coding DNA: TGTGCCAGCAGCGCCTCCGGGACAGGCAACTATGGCTACACCTTC.

This clonotype was seen more than once but under ten times. Mismatch with germline at one junction end may stem from a read error. V usage is TRBV12-3 or TRBV12-4 and J usage is TRBJ1-5; a weak D match, TRBD1 (5 bases). This CDR3 comprises 14 residues. CDR3 bases: TGTGCCAGCAGTTTAGGGGGGGGGAATCAGCCCCAGCGTTTT. Translating it yields CASSLGGGNQPQRF.

A few counts support this clonotype. The chain employs TRBV3-1 and TRBJ2-1; no definite D call. Trimming cost V 0 bases and J 7 bases, with 7 bases left between them. In germline, CDR1 is LGHDT, CDR2 YNNKEL (reference sequence). CDR3 length equals 13 residues. The CDR3 coding sequence is TGTGCCAGCAGCCAAGATTACCGAAATGAGCAGTTCTTC. Amino acids: CASSQDYRNEQFF.

The chain is built from TRBV27 and TRBJ1-2, with D unresolved. Trimming took off 0 bases at V and 2 bases at J, with 7 bases between the two ends. CDR3 length equals 14 residues. Germline V lookup: CDR1 MNHEY, CDR2 SMNVEV (reference sequence). CDR3 protein: CASSLSVSNYGYTF. Here the CDR3 DNA reads TGTGCCAGCAGTTTATCGGTCAGCAACTATGGCTACACCTTC.

This clonotype turned up a few times. The DNA of the CDR3 is TGTGCCAGCAGGGGGGAGGCAACCTACGAGCAGTACTTC. Its protein is CASRGEATYEQYF. V and J are TRBV6-1 and TRBJ2-7; D possibly corresponds to TRBD2 (6 bases). Looked up from germline, CDR1 is MNHNS and CDR2 is SASEGT. The CDR3 is 13 residues long. Deletions cut 6 bases from V and 2 bases from J, with 11 bases between.

Only a few counts were recorded for this clonotype. A much larger clone lies a single base off, so this may be a read error. The chain employs TRBV7-9 and TRBJ1-2; D gene uncertain. The CDR3 consists of 15 residues. CDR1 and CDR2 (germline): SEHNR, FQNEAQ (reference sequence). Here the CDR3 reads CVSSEQRFLDYGYTF. DNA of the CDR3: TGTGTCAGCAGCGAACAGCGTTTCTTGGACTATGGCTACACCTTC.

The chain couples TRBV12-3 or TRBV12-4 to TRBJ2-7; D unclear. There are 13 residues in the CDR3. V dropped 5 bases and J dropped 2 bases, with 10 bases sitting between them. CDR3 in amino acids: CASSPLGPYEQYF. Here the CDR3 DNA reads TGTGCCAGCAGTCCCCTAGGGCCCTACGAGCAGTACTTC.

This chain uses TRBV12-3 or TRBV12-4 with TRBJ1-1, with unresolved D. The CDR3 length is 10 residues. Trimming left V 7 bases short and J 3 bases short, with 3 bases between. CDR3 DNA: TGTGCCAGCATGGACACTGAAGCTTTCTTT. Amino acids: CASMDTEAFF.

This chain links TRBV28 with TRBJ1-1, with 10 bases fitting TRBD1. The CDR3 loop spans 16 amino acids. CDR1 is MDHEN and CDR2 is SYDVKM in the germline V gene. The V segment lost 3 bases and the J segment 8 bases; nucleotides outside the gene matches: 12. CDR3 DNA sequence: TGTGCCAGCAGTTTCGCCGGACAGGGGGGCGGCACCGAAGCTTTCTTT. This gives the protein CASSFAGQGGGTEAFF.

This clonotype was detected once. A much larger clone differs from this one at a single base, so this may be a read error. The chain recombines TRBV2 with TRBJ2-5, with D uncertain. This CDR3 is built from 14 residues. The germline V and J ends were trimmed by 5 bases and 1 base, with 11 bases remaining between them. Germline V gives CDR1 SNHLY, CDR2 FYNNEI. Here the CDR3 DNA reads TGTGCCAGCAGTTACTCATCAGGCCAAGAGACCCAGTACTTC. It yields the protein CASSYSSGQETQYF. Full variable domain (outside the CDR3, taken from reference TRBV2 and TRBJ2-5): EPEVTQTPSHQVTQMGQEVILRCVPISNHLYFYWYRQILGQKVEFLVSFYNNEISEKSEIFDDQFSVERPDGSNFTLKIRSTKLEDSAMYFCASSYSSGQETQYFGPGTRLLVL.

The chain uses TRBV7-9 and TRBJ1-2; D might be TRBD1 (5 bases). V was shortened by 6 bases and J by 0 bases, with 23 bases between the two germline ends. The CDR3 has 18 residues. CDR1 is SEHNR, CDR2 FQNEAQ, per germline (reference sequence). The CDR3 bases are TGTGCCAGCAGTCATCAGTTGGGGGGAGATATGACTAACTATGGCTACACCTTC. It encodes CASSHQLGGDMTNYGYTF.

The chain is built from TRBV6-1 and TRBJ2-7, with 7 bases lining up with TRBD1. This CDR3 spans 14 amino acids. In germline, CDR1 is MNHNS, CDR2 SASEGT. The junction had 8 bases not matched to a gene; V was cut back by 7 bases and J by 2 bases. Written as DNA, the CDR3 is TGTGCCAGCAAAATGACAGGGCCAACCTACGAGCAGTACTTC. Protein: CASKMTGPTYEQYF.

V gene TRBV19 combines with J gene TRBJ2-4, with 14 bases matching TRBD2. Germline V gene data show CDR1 as LNHDA and CDR2 as SQIVND (reference sequence). The CDR3 totals 19 residues. J gave up 1 base and V 5 bases, and 10 bases lay outside the gene matches. CDR3: CASSPGLAGGQGAKNIQYF. The CDR3 DNA follows: TGTGCCAGTAGTCCAGGACTAGCGGGGGGCCAAGGCGCCAAAAACATTCAGTACTTC.

A few counts support this clonotype. V usage is TRBV12-3 or TRBV12-4 and J usage is TRBJ2-5; the match to TRBD1 covers 10 bases. This CDR3 comprises 16 residues. The junction had 16 bases not matched to a gene; V was cut back by 6 bases and J by 9 bases. The CDR3 loop reads CASSPTGGERSWAQYF. In DNA, the CDR3 is TGTGCCAGCAGCCCGACAGGGGGCGAGCGATCTTGGGCCCAGTACTTC.

This clonotype was picked up many times. The chain combines TRBV7-2 with TRBJ1-2; D remains ambiguous. The CDR3 totals 12 residues. The germline V gene has CDR1 SGHTA and CDR2 FQGNSA. Between the trimmed V and J ends, which lost 3 bases and 1 base, there was a span of 3 bases. DNA of the CDR3: TGTGCCAGCAGCTTTCTTAACTATGGCTACACCTTC. This encodes CASSFLNYGYTF.

This chain links TRBV7-9 with TRBJ2-3; D is unclear. The CDR3 has 13 amino acids. V was trimmed by 5 bases and J by 6 bases, leaving 12 bases between them. Per the germline V gene, CDR1 is SEHNR and CDR2 is FQNEAQ (reference sequence). CDR3 in amino acids: CASSDSLSDTQYF. The CDR3 DNA is TGTGCCAGCAGCGATTCCTTAAGCGATACGCAGTATTTT.

A few counts support this clonotype. The chain has TRBV2 and TRBJ2-1; 9 positions match TRBD2. This CDR3 spans 16 amino acids. V shed 7 bases, J shed 0 bases, and the junction held 7 bases outside the gene matches. From germline, CDR1 is SNHLY and CDR2 FYNNEI. CDR3 sequence: CASTRGGGYSYNEQFF. CDR3 coding DNA: TGTGCCAGCACACGCGGGGGGGGCTACTCCTACAATGAGCAGTTCTTC.

In this sample, this clonotype turned up many times. V is TRBV3-1 and J is TRBJ2-5; possibly TRBD1 or TRBD2 for D (5 bases each). Germline V gives CDR1 LGHDT, CDR2 YNNKEL (reference sequence). The V and J ends lost 4 bases and 1 base respectively, with 16 bases between them. The CDR3 is made up of 16 amino acids. The CDR3 sequence is CASSLPTAGAQETQYF. In DNA, the CDR3 is TGTGCCAGCAGCCTCCCAACGGCCGGGGCCCAAGAGACCCAGTACTTC.